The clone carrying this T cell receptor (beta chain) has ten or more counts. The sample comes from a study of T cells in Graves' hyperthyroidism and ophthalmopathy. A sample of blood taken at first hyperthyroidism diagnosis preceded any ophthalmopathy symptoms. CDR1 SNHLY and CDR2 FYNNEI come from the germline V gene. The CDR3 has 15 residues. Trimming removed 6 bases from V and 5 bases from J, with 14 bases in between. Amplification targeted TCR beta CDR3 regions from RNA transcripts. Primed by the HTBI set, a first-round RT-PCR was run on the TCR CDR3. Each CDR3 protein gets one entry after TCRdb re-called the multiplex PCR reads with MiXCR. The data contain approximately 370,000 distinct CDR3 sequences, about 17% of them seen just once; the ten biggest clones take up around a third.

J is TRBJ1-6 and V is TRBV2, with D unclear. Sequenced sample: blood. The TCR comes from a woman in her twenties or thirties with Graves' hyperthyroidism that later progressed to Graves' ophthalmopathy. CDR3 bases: TGTGCCAGCAGCGGATACGCGGATAATAATTCACCCCTCCACTTT. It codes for CASSGYADNNSPLHF.